This T cell receptor (beta chain) appears in the sequencing data of a study of cytomegalovirus exposure and HLA in healthy donors. Findings and caveats of the study: The later analysis indicated that the majority of CMV-associated TCR beta chains appeared HLA-restricted. Altogether, 150 to 200 TCR beta chains were recorded as cytomegalovirus-associated. A later analysis revealed that TCR association rates differed between HLA loci, peaking at DRB1 and bottoming out at HLA-C.

The germline CDR1 and CDR2 sequences are SGDLS and YYNGEE. The CDR3 sequence is 13 residues long. V lost 3 bases and J 1 base, leaving 6 bases between the germline ends. Primers included in the PCR were 60 Vbeta and 13 Jbeta primers. Authors' analysis steps: In a later analysis, the count reached some 88 million unique TCR beta chains, with about 10 million shared. Method: immunoSEQ multiplex PCR; TCRdb's copy keeps in-frame clones and lacks some. V and J calls plus clone size are reproduced from that table; the DNA served to infer D and trimming. The table shows about 160,000 clones, with over 80% occurring only once. Remarks on this clone: Its specificity is not known.

The genes are TRBV9 and TRBJ2-3; perhaps TRBD2 as D (5 bases). This TCR was recovered from a man aged 45-65 years in good health and CMV-seropositive. The sequenced sample consisted of PBMCs. CDR3 in amino acids: CASSGSGTDTQYF. In DNA, the CDR3 is TGTGCCAGCAGCGGTAGCGGCACAGATACGCAGTATTTT.